Here is one T cell receptor beta chain with its context. These data belong to a study of CD8 T cells in Susac syndrome. RNA totalling about 0.45 to 1 ug underwent reverse transcription with random hexamers. TCRdb analysed the immunoSEQ multiplex PCR reads with MiXCR anew, one entry per CDR3 protein. Counted here are tens of thousands of distinct CDR3 sequences, around 96% occurring once; the ten biggest clones make up more than 0.5%. V gave up 0 bases and J gave up 9 bases, with 14 bases separating them. The CDR3 runs 14 residues. Germline V gene lookup returns CDR1 SEHNR and CDR2 FQNEAQ (reference sequence).

This clonotype was obtained from a human donor with Susac syndrome. The chain employs TRBV7-9 and TRBJ1-2; D unclear. Sequencing was carried out using CD8+ T cells from PBMCs. CDR3 DNA: TGTGCCAGCAGCTTAGCTGACCCGGGGAGCAGCTACACCTTC. Translated, it gives CASSLADPGSSYTF. The entire variable domain, with the rest obtained from reference TRBV7-9 and TRBJ1-2, is as follows: DTGVSQNPRHKITKRGQNVTFRCDPISEHNRLYWYRQTLGQGPEFLTYFQNEAQLEKSRLLSDRFSAERPKGSFSTLEIQRTEQGDSAMYLCASSLADPGSSYTFGSGTRLTVV.